This T cell receptor beta chain came from a study of identical twins. In this sample, this clonotype turned up a few times. V gave up 0 bases and J gave up 5 bases; unmatched junction bases: 3. The CDR3 contains 16 residues. Germline V gene data show CDR1 as MGHRA and CDR2 as YSYEKL. Template switching (which added a universal primer site) was used, and cDNA carried unique molecular identifiers. TCRdb re-called the 5' RACE reads with MiXCR, one entry per CDR3 protein. This sample has around 340,000 distinct CDR3 sequences, with 9% found just once. The chain carries TRBV4-1 and TRBJ2-1; 11 bases match TRBD2. Sequencing was done on a sample of naive T cells sorted from blood. This TCR was sampled from a woman between 45 and 60 years old in good health. As DNA, the CDR3 is TGCGCCAGCAGCCAAGAAGGGACTAGCGGACACAATGAGCAGTTCTTC. Protein: CASSQEGTSGHNEQFF.